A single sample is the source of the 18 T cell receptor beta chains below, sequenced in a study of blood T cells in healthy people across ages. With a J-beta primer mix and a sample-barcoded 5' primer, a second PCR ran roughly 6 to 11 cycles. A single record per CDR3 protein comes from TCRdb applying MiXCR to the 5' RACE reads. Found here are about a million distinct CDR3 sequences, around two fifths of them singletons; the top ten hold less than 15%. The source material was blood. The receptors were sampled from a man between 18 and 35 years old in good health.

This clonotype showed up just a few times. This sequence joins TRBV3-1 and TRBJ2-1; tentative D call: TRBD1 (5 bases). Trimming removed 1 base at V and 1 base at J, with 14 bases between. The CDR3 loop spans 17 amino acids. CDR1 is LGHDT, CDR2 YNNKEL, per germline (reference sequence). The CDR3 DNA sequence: TGTGCCAGCAGCCAAGGTGAGACAGCATTTTCCTACAATGAGCAGTTCTTC. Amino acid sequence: CASSQGETAFSYNEQFF.

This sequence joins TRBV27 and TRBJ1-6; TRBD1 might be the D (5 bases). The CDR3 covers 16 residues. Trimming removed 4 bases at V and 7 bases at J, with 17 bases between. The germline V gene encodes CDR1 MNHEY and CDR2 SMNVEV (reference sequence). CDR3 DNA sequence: TGTGCCAGCAGTTCCCCCCTCTCAGGGAGAAATTCACCCCTCCACTTT. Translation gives CASSSPLSGRNSPLHF.

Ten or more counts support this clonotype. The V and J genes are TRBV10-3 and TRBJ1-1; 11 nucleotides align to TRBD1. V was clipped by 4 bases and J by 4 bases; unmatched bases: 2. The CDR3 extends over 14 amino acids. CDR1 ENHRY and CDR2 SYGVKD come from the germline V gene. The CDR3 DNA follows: TGTGCCATCAGTGGGGACAGGGGGAGCACTGAAGCTTTCTTT. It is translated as CAISGDRGSTEAFF.

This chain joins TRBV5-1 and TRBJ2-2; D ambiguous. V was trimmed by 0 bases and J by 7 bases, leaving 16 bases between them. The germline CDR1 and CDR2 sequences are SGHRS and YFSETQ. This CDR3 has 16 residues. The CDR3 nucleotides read TGCGCCAGCAGCTTGGCCGATGTACCGCCTGGCGGGGAGCTGTTTTTT. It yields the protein CASSLADVPPGGELFF.

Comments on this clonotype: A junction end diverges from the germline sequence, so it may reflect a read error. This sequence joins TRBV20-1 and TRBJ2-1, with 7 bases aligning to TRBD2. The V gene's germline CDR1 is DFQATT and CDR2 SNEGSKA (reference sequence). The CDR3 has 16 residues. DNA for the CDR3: TGCAGTGCCCAGAAGGCCCTAGCGGATACCTACAGTGAGCAGTTCTTC. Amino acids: CSAQKALADTYSEQFF.

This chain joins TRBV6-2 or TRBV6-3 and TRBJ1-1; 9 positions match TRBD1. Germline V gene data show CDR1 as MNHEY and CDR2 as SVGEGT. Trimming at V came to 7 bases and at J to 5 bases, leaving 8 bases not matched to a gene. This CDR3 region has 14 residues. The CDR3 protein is CASTGQGLMTEAFF. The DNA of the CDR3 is TGTGCCAGCACCGGACAGGGGTTGATGACTGAAGCTTTCTTT.

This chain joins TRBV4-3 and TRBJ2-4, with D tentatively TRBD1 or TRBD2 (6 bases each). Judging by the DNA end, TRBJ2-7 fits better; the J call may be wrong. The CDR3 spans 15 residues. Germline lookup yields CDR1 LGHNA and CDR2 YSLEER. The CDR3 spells CASSQVYGGFYEQYF. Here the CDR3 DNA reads TGCGCCAGCAGCCAAGTGTACGGGGGCTTCTACGAGCAGTACTTC.

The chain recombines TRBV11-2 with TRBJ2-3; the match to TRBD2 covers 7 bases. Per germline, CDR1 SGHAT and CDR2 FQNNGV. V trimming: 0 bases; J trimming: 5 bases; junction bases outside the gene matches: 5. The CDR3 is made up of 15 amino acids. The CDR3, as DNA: TGTGCCAGCAGCTTAGACGGGGCTAGCGGAGATACGCAGTATTTT. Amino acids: CASSLDGASGDTQYF.

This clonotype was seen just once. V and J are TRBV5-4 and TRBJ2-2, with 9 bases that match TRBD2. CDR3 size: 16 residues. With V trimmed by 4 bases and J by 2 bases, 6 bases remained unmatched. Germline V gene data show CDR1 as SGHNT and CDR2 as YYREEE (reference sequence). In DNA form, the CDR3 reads TGTGCCAGCAGCCCACAGCGGGGGGAAAACACCGGGGAGCTGTTTTTT. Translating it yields CASSPQRGENTGELFF.

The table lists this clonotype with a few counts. CDR3 DNA: TGTGCCAGCAGTCTCCAGGGGGCAGGTCTAGAGACCCAGTACTTC. This codes for CASSLQGAGLETQYF. V usage is TRBV28 and J usage is TRBJ2-5; 8 bases are a match to TRBD1. The CDR3 loop spans 15 amino acids. Germline CDR1 MDHEN, CDR2 SYDVKM. Trimming took 5 bases from V and 4 from J; bases not matched to a gene: 9.

The CDR3 DNA sequence: TGTGCCAGCTCGCGGCTCTCCGACAATGGTGAGCAGTTCTTC. Translation gives CASSRLSDNGEQFF. V gene TRBV7-7 combines with J gene TRBJ2-1, with unresolved D. Trimming removed 8 bases from V and 9 bases from J, with 20 bases in between. CDR1 and CDR2 (germline): SSHAT, FNYEAQ (reference sequence). CDR3 length: 14 amino acids.

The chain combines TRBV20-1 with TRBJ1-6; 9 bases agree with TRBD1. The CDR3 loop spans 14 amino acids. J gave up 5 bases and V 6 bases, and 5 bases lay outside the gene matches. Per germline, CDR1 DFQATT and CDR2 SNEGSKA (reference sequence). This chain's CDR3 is CSAKTGGDNSPLHF. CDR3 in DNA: TGCAGTGCAAAAACAGGGGGCGATAATTCACCCCTCCACTTT.

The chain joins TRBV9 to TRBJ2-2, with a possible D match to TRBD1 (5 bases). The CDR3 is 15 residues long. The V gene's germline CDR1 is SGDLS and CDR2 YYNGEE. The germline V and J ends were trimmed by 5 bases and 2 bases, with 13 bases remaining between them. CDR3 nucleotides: TGTGCCAGCAGAACAGGCCGAAGTAACACCGGGGAGCTGTTTTTT. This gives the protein CASRTGRSNTGELFF.

The CDR3 is CASSRITGYRTTDTQYF. The CDR3 DNA is TGCGCCAGCAGCAGAATCACAGGGTACCGAACCACAGATACGCAGTATTTT. The chain joins TRBV5-1 to TRBJ2-3; D may be TRBD1 (6 bases). Germline V lookup: CDR1 SGHRS, CDR2 YFSETQ. The CDR3 covers 17 residues. With 4 bases removed from V and 2 bases from J, the gap between germline ends came to 20 bases.

CDR3: CASSFAALNTGELFF. The CDR3 DNA reads as TGCGCCAGCAGCTTCGCGGCCTTGAACACCGGGGAGCTGTTTTTT. The chain uses TRBV5-1 and TRBJ2-2; D not certain. The germline V and J ends were trimmed by 2 bases and 1 base, with 9 bases remaining between them. This CDR3 is 15 amino acids long. Germline CDR1 is SGHRS and CDR2 is YFSETQ.

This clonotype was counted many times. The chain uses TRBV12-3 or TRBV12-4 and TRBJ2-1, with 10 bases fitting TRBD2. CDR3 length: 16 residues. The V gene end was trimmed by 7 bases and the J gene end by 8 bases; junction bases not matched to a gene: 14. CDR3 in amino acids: CASTPPGLALYYEQFF. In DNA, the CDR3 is TGTGCCAGCACTCCCCCGGGACTAGCGTTATATTATGAGCAGTTCTTC.

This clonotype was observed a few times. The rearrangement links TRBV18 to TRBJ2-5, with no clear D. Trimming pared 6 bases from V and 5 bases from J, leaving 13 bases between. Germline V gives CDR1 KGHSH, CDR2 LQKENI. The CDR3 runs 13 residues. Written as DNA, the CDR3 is TGTGCCAGCTCCGACGCGTCGAGGGAGACCCAGTACTTC. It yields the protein CASSDASRETQYF.

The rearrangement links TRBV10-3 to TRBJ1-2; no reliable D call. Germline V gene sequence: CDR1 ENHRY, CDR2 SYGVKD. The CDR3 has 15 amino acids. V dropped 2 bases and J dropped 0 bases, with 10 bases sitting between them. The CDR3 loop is CAISEVEESNYGYTF. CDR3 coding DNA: TGTGCCATCAGTGAGGTGGAGGAATCTAACTATGGCTACACCTTC.